This T cell receptor (beta chain) was identified in a study of blood T cell repertoires in COVID-19. The germline gives CDR1 MNHEY, CDR2 SVGAGI. CDR3 length: 14 residues. Trimming removed 6 bases from V and 11 bases from J; junction bases left unmatched: 11. Only in-frame clones appear in the TCRdb table, and some are missing; sequencing was by immunoSEQ multiplex PCR. This table holds 55,000 to 65,000 clones, 91% found once. V gene TRBV6-5 combines with J gene TRBJ1-1; 11 positions agree with TRBD1. This receptor was obtained from a human donor in a cohort sampled during active COVID-19. The sample was peripheral blood. The CDR3 DNA follows: TGTGCCAGCAGCCCAGGACAGGGGGCCCTTGGTGCTTTCTTT. Protein product: CASSPGQGALGAFF.